This T cell receptor (beta chain) was sequenced during a study of blood T cell repertoires in COVID-19. Study-level background: Both acute and convalescent COVID-19 samples were obtained from the United States, Italy and Spain.

Sequencing used immunoSEQ multiplex PCR; TCRdb keeps in-frame clones, though not all of them. The sample contains over 30,000 clones, roughly nine tenths of which appear only once. CDR1 is LGHNA, CDR2 YSLEER, per germline. The CDR3 covers 17 residues. V lost 2 bases, J lost 1 base, and 16 bases lay in between. This receptor was taken from a man in his sixties or seventies with acute or convalescent COVID-19. V and J are TRBV4-3 and TRBJ2-3; D might be TRBD2 (7 bases). Sample: peripheral blood. DNA for the CDR3: TGCGCCAGCAGCCAACTCCTGGGGGAGGGGGGCACAGATACGCAGTATTTT. Protein: CASSQLLGEGGTDTQYF.